A single T cell receptor (beta chain) is shown here with its context. V was pared by 6 bases and J by 3 bases, with 5 bases of the junction left unmatched. The germline V gene encodes CDR1 MNHEY and CDR2 SVGAGI. The length of the CDR3 is 13 residues. The source of the sample is a study of blood T cell repertoires in COVID-19. At the level of the study: Acute and convalescent COVID-19 samples came from the United States, Italy and Spain.

Sequencing used immunoSEQ multiplex PCR; TCRdb keeps in-frame clones, though not all of them. The sample yields some 150,000 clones, about 88% seen once. The V call is TRBV6-5, the J call TRBJ2-7; the match to TRBD2 covers 7 bases. The sequenced sample was peripheral blood. The sequence was collected from a man aged 35-49 years with acute or convalescent COVID-19. The CDR3: CASSEASGYEQYF. The CDR3 DNA reads as TGTGCCAGCAGCGAGGCTAGCGGCTACGAGCAGTACTTC.